A single sample gave rise to the 29 T cell receptor beta chains below, sequenced in a study of blood T cell repertoires in COVID-19. Some clones are missing from TCRdb's copy, which holds only in-frame ones; the method was immunoSEQ multiplex PCR. The sample includes 150,000 or so clones, around 80% of them seen just once. What was sequenced was peripheral blood. All receptors derive from a woman of 80 years or more with active or convalescent COVID-19.

The rearrangement links TRBV4-2 to TRBJ2-6, with 7 bases that match TRBD2. Germline V gene data show CDR1 as LGHNA and CDR2 as YNFKEQ. The CDR3 is 16 residues long. The V and J ends lost 0 bases and 2 bases, in that order; junction bases with no gene match: 1. The CDR3 reads CASSQEGGAGANVLTF. As DNA, the CDR3 is TGTGCCAGCAGCCAAGAGGGAGGGGCTGGGGCCAACGTCCTGACTTTC.

The chain has TRBV5-1 and TRBJ2-3; D is uncertain. Between the trimmed V and J ends, which lost 2 bases and 2 bases, there was a span of 12 bases. The CDR3 spans 15 residues. Germline V gives CDR1 SGHRS, CDR2 YFSETQ. In nucleotides, the CDR3 is TGCGCCAGCAGCTTACCTGCAGGCCTCACAGATACGCAGTATTTT. Its translation: CASSLPAGLTDTQYF.

This chain joins TRBV28 and TRBJ1-2, with 10 nucleotides matching TRBD1. CDR1 is MDHEN and CDR2 is SYDVKM in the germline V gene. This CDR3 comprises 16 residues. J was trimmed by 8 bases and V by 1 base; bases with no gene match: 10. The CDR3 DNA reads TGTGCCAGCAGTTTATACTCGGGACAGGGGATTTACGGCTACACCTTC. It is translated as CASSLYSGQGIYGYTF.

This chain links TRBV5-1 with TRBJ2-1, with D unclear. V lost 0 bases and J lost 8, with 12 bases in between. This CDR3 has 14 residues. Per germline, CDR1 SGHRS and CDR2 YFSETQ. The CDR3 is CASSLVPTQDEQFF. The CDR3 DNA is TGCGCCAGCAGCTTGGTACCTACGCAGGATGAGCAGTTCTTC.

This sequence joins TRBV7-9 and TRBJ2-5; the match to TRBD1 covers 7 bases. The germline gives CDR1 SEHNR, CDR2 FQNEAQ (reference sequence). V lost 7 bases, J lost 1 base, and 9 bases stayed unmatched. This CDR3 is built from 15 residues. This chain's CDR3 is CASTLRGTVQETQYF. Written as DNA, the CDR3 is TGTGCCAGCACCCTCCGAGGGACAGTCCAAGAGACCCAGTACTTC. Variable domain in full (rest from reference TRBV7-9 and TRBJ2-5): DTGVSQNPRHKITKRGQNVTFRCDPISEHNRLYWYRQTLGQGPEFLTYFQNEAQLEKSRLLSDRFSAERPKGSFSTLEIQRTEQGDSAMYLCASTLRGTVQETQYFGPGTRLLVL.

The CDR3 loop is CASSPTMDRTFYGYTF. In nucleotides, the CDR3 is TGTGCCAGCTCACCGACTATGGACAGAACCTTCTATGGCTACACCTTC. This rearrangement joins TRBV18 to TRBJ1-2; perhaps TRBD1 as D (6 bases). There are 16 residues in the CDR3. V was cut by 3 bases and J by 4 bases, with 18 bases left in between. CDR1 and CDR2 from the germline V gene are KGHSH and LQKENI.

The CDR3 protein is CASSIGYRGQETQYF. The CDR3, as DNA: TGTGCCAGTAGTATCGGTTACAGGGGGCAAGAGACCCAGTACTTC. The V call is TRBV19, the J call TRBJ2-5; 8 nucleotides line up with TRBD1. The length of the CDR3 is 15 residues. CDR1 is LNHDA and CDR2 is SQIVND in the germline V gene (reference sequence). The J segment lost 2 bases and the V segment lost 3 bases, leaving 5 bases of the junction unmatched.

This sequence joins TRBV6-5 and TRBJ1-5; 7 nucleotides match TRBD1. The CDR3 is 15 amino acids. Germline loops: CDR1 MNHEY, CDR2 SVGAGI. The V segment lost 5 bases and the J segment 2 bases; nucleotides outside the gene matches: 6. In nucleotides, the CDR3 is TGTGCCAGCAGTCTAGATACAGGGGGCAATCAGCCCCAGCATTTT. Its protein is CASSLDTGGNQPQHF.

This clone was detected only once. The rearrangement links TRBV30 to TRBJ2-3, with 7 bases lining up with TRBD1. CDR1 and CDR2 (germline): GTSNPN, SVGIG (reference sequence). Germline trimming cut 7 bases from V and 0 bases from J; bases unmatched to any gene: 7. This CDR3 is 14 amino acids long. The CDR3 protein is CASAGTVSTDTQYF. The CDR3 DNA sequence: TGTGCCTCAGCCGGGACAGTTAGCACAGATACGCAGTATTTT.

The CDR3 DNA reads as TGTGCCAGCAGCAGTCAGGGGGGTAACTATGGCTACACCTTC. Translation: CASSSQGGNYGYTF. The chain has TRBV9 and TRBJ1-2, with TRBD1 matching over 7 bases. CDR1 SGDLS and CDR2 YYNGEE come from the germline V gene. CDR3 length: 14 residues. With 4 bases clipped from V and 1 base from J, the junction kept 4 bases outside the gene matches. Based on the CDR3 plus reference TRBV9 and TRBJ1-2, the full variable domain is DSGVTQTPKHLITATGQRVTLRCSPRSGDLSVYWYQQSLDQGLQFLIQYYNGEERAKGNILERFSAQQFPDLHSELNLSSLELGDSALYFCASSSQGGNYGYTFGSGTRLTVV.

This clone was seen a few times. The rearrangement links TRBV5-1 to TRBJ2-5; 7 positions match TRBD1. Germline V gives CDR1 SGHRS, CDR2 YFSETQ. With 3 bases clipped from V and 0 bases from J, the junction kept 17 bases outside the gene matches. The CDR3 contains 19 residues. The CDR3 coding sequence is TGCGCCAGCAGCTCTCCGACTGGCCGTGGACAGGCGTACCAAGAGACCCAGTACTTC. Translating it yields CASSSPTGRGQAYQETQYF.

The V gene is TRBV29-1, the J gene TRBJ1-1; TRBD1 matches 7 bases. The CDR3 has 15 residues. The V gene's germline CDR1 is SQVTM and CDR2 ANQGSEA. Losses at the gene ends were 5 bases for V and 0 bases for J; bases not matched to a gene: 9. CDR3 residues: CSVQARQGLNTEAFF. CDR3 DNA: TGCAGCGTTCAAGCACGACAGGGTTTGAACACTGAAGCTTTCTTT.

The chain is built from TRBV5-5 and TRBJ2-7; 9 bases line up with TRBD1. The CDR3 has 14 amino acids. The V gene end was trimmed by 2 bases and the J gene end by 4 bases; junction bases not matched to a gene: 4. Germline V lookup: CDR1 SGHKS, CDR2 YYEKEE (reference sequence). CDR3 nucleotide sequence: TGTGCCAGCAGCTTACAGGGGGCAGTGTACGAGCAGTACTTC. Its protein is CASSLQGAVYEQYF.

Note on this clone: In the same sample, other DNA sequences code for this CDR3. V usage is TRBV6-5 and J usage is TRBJ1-3; D is possibly TRBD1 (6 bases). V was pared by 4 bases and J by 0 bases, with 10 bases between. Germline lookup yields CDR1 MNHEY and CDR2 SVGAGI. The CDR3 runs 15 residues. The DNA of the CDR3 is TGTGCCAGCAGTTCAACAGGGAACTCTGGAAACACCATATATTTT. Translated: CASSSTGNSGNTIYF.

V gene TRBV30 combines with J gene TRBJ1-5; D gene ambiguous. Trimming left V 1 base short and J 0 bases short, with 7 bases between. The CDR3 loop spans 14 amino acids. Germline V gene lookup returns CDR1 GTSNPN and CDR2 SVGIG (reference sequence). The CDR3 sequence is CAWSETNSNQPQHF. The CDR3 DNA follows: TGTGCCTGGAGTGAGACTAATAGCAATCAGCCCCAGCATTTT.

The chain is built from TRBV2 and TRBJ2-7; no definite D call. The germline V and J ends were trimmed by 0 bases and 3 bases, with 12 bases remaining between them. The CDR3 runs to 15 residues. In germline, CDR1 is SNHLY, CDR2 FYNNEI. CDR3 sequence reads: CASSEALTASYEQYF. CDR3 DNA sequence: TGTGCCAGCAGTGAAGCGCTTACAGCAAGCTACGAGCAGTACTTC.

The count of this clone is one. V gene TRBV3-1 (or the pseudogene TRBV3-2) combines with J gene TRBJ2-5; D is possibly TRBD1 (5 bases). This CDR3 spans 15 amino acids. The germline V gene has CDR1 LGHDT and CDR2 YNNKEL (reference sequence). The V end lost 4 bases, the J end lost 0 bases, and 12 bases lay between the germline ends. CDR3 amino acids: CASSPLNRYQETQYF. The CDR3 DNA reads as TGTGCCAGCAGCCCTCTTAACAGGTACCAAGAGACCCAGTACTTC.

This chain links TRBV7-2 with TRBJ1-2, with 12 bases fitting TRBD1. Unmatched junction bases numbered 15, after V lost 5 bases and J lost 8 bases. Germline CDR1 reads SGHTA; CDR2 reads FQGNSA. This CDR3 is built from 17 residues. This chain's CDR3 is CASSTGQGAASYGGYTF. DNA of the CDR3: TGTGCCAGCAGCACGGGACAGGGGGCGGCCAGTTATGGCGGCTACACCTTC.

This rearrangement joins TRBV3-1 (or the pseudogene TRBV3-2) to TRBJ1-6; D remains unclear. Germline CDR1 is LGHDT and CDR2 is YNNKEL (reference sequence). V was clipped by 3 bases and J by 9 bases, with 12 bases between them. The CDR3 is made up of 14 amino acids. The DNA of the CDR3 is TGTGCCAGCAGCCATGAGGGTGTTGCTTCACCCCTCCACTTT. Residues: CASSHEGVASPLHF.

This clone was seen only a few times. The chain is built from TRBV9 and TRBJ2-1; weak D call: TRBD2 (6 bases). The CDR3 is 16 amino acids. Looked up from germline, CDR1 is SGDLS and CDR2 is YYNGEE. Between the trimmed V and J ends, which lost 3 bases and 6 bases, there was a span of 19 bases. The CDR3 DNA sequence: TGTGCCAGCAGCGGACGCAGCGGGTCCTTGGCCAATGAGCAGTTCTTC. Amino acid sequence: CASSGRSGSLANEQFF.

This clone has only a few counts. The chain links TRBV15 to TRBJ1-1, with D maybe TRBD1 (5 bases). The CDR3 has 15 amino acids. Germline V gene sequence: CDR1 LNHNV, CDR2 YYDKDF (reference sequence). Trimming pared 0 bases from V and 0 bases from J, leaving 8 bases between. CDR3 residues: CATSRDRGVNTEAFF. The CDR3 region has the DNA TGTGCCACCAGCAGAGATCGGGGGGTGAACACTGAAGCTTTCTTT.

The gene calls are TRBV6-5 and TRBJ2-5; 8 nucleotides align to TRBD1. The CDR3 is 16 residues long. Per the germline V gene, CDR1 is MNHEY and CDR2 is SVGAGI. J lost 4 bases, V lost 0 bases, and 7 bases had no gene match. CDR3 sequence reads: CASSYSSGQGAETQYF. Written as DNA, the CDR3 is TGTGCCAGCAGTTACTCAAGCGGACAGGGAGCAGAGACCCAGTACTTC.

The V call is TRBV11-3, the J call TRBJ2-1; TRBD1 matches 10 bases. Germline trimming cut 5 bases from V and 7 bases from J; bases unmatched to any gene: 8. Germline CDR1 and CDR2: SGHNT and YENEEA. This CDR3 comprises 15 residues. This CDR3 is CASSTGDRGVNEQFF. CDR3 sequence (DNA): TGTGCCAGCAGCACCGGGGACAGGGGAGTGAATGAGCAGTTCTTC.

As to this clone: A far larger clone is off by one base, so a read error is likely. The CDR3 nucleotides read TGTGCCAGCAGCTCGGACACTGAAGCTTTCTTT. Its protein product is CASSSDTEAFF. The J gene is TRBJ1-1, the V gene TRBV9; unclear D gene. Trimming shortened V by 4 bases and J by 3 bases, and 4 bases separated the two germline ends. The CDR3 has 11 amino acids. Germline CDR1 is SGDLS and CDR2 is YYNGEE.

CDR3 region: CAWSLTGAGYTF. The CDR3 nucleotides read TGTGCCTGGAGTCTAACAGGGGCGGGCTACACCTTC. This rearrangement joins TRBV30 to TRBJ1-2; 7 positions agree with TRBD1. Germline assignment: CDR1 GTSNPN and CDR2 SVGIG (reference sequence). The J segment lost 8 bases and the V segment lost 2 bases, leaving 5 bases of the junction unmatched. This CDR3 has 12 amino acids.

This chain joins TRBV3-1 (or the pseudogene TRBV3-2) and TRBJ1-1; D gene ambiguous. V lost 1 base to trimming and J lost 2 bases, with 11 bases between them. This CDR3 region has 15 residues. Germline values: CDR1 LGHDT, CDR2 YNNKEL (reference sequence). CDR3 in amino acids: CASSQAGTSNTEAFF. In DNA form, the CDR3 reads TGTGCCAGCAGCCAAGCTGGTACAAGTAACACTGAAGCTTTCTTT.

The chain combines TRBV3-1 (or the pseudogene TRBV3-2) with TRBJ2-6; D may be TRBD2 (5 bases). CDR1 and CDR2 (germline): LGHDT, YNNKEL (reference sequence). V shed 1 base and J shed 0 bases, with 10 bases lying between them. The CDR3 runs to 17 residues. For the CDR3, the DNA is TGTGCCAGCAGCCAAGGGGCGGGTTACTCTGGGGCCAACGTCCTGACTTTC. Translation gives CASSQGAGYSGANVLTF.

The CDR3 loop is CASSLNPGTGLFGANVLTF. The CDR3 DNA reads as TGTGCCAGCAGCCTGAACCCCGGGACAGGGTTATTCGGGGCCAACGTCCTGACTTTC. J is TRBJ2-6 and V is TRBV11-2, with TRBD1 identical over 9 bases. CDR3 length equals 19 residues. V shed 5 bases, J shed 4 bases, and the junction held 15 bases outside the gene matches. Germline V gene lookup returns CDR1 SGHAT and CDR2 FQNNGV.

J is TRBJ2-7 and V is TRBV5-6, with a weak D call TRBD2 (6 bases). The germline V gene has CDR1 SGHDT and CDR2 YYEEEE. The CDR3 runs 13 residues. Trimming pared 4 bases from V and 4 bases from J, leaving 12 bases between. The CDR3 DNA reads TGTGCCAGCAGCCCCTTTGGGGGGTACGAGCAGTACTTC. Amino acids: CASSPFGGYEQYF.